This record looks at one TCR beta chain sequence and its context. Partitioning of CD4+ cells yielded a CD45RA+ naive subset and a CD45RA-negative memory subset. On sorted subsets, replicate PCRs used roughly 220 ng DNA, or some 27,000 T cell genomes. Here immunoSEQ multiplex PCR was the method, and the copy in TCRdb shows in-frame clones only, minus some. This table holds around 2.3 million clones, approximately 96% found once. The data originate from a study of shared clonotypes between healthy human individuals. Across the study: Participating donors consisted of two women and a few men aged 18 to 49. CD4 naive and CD4 memory each took three plates per donor, while CD8 naive took two and CD8 memory one.

The germline V gene has CDR1 GTSNPN and CDR2 SVGIG (reference sequence). The V end was cut by 4 bases, the J end by 5 bases, with 11 bases between. The CDR3 covers 12 residues. This chain joins TRBV30 and TRBJ2-5; D perhaps matches TRBD2 (5 bases). The material sequenced was naive CD4+ T cells sorted from blood. The sample's subset: CD45RA+ positively selected. The source is a man aged 18 to 35 in good health. This CDR3 reads CAWKKLGETQYF. The CDR3, as DNA: TGTGCCTGGAAAAAACTAGGGGAGACCCAGTACTTC. The whole variable domain, remainder taken from reference TRBV30 and TRBJ2-5, is SQTIHQWPATLVQPVGSPLSLECTVEGTSNPNLYWYRQAAGRGLQLLFYSVGIGQISSEVPQNLSASRPQDRQFILSSKKLLLSDSGFYLCAWKKLGETQYFGPGTRLLVL.